The subject of this entry is one T cell receptor beta chain. From whole blood left unfractionated, total RNA was extracted. The data were obtained in a study of human T cells and chemical hapten exposure. Study details: Minor volume differences among pooled libraries chiefly drove per-sample TCR yield variation.

The library tagged each cDNA molecule with unique molecular identifiers. Original methodology: Samples contained a median of about 96,000 TCRs, with a range of about 23,224 to 750,000. TCRdb processed the 5' RACE reads anew with MiXCR; each CDR3 protein has one entry. TCRdb, not the original authors, processed these V and J calls. This sample has 130,000 or so distinct CDR3 sequences, with 4.1% found just once. The TCR originated in a female donor in good health.

The DNA of the CDR3 is TGCAGCGTAGCGACAGGGGACGAGCAGTACTTC. As protein: CSVATGDEQYF. The chain combines TRBV29-1 with TRBJ2-7, with TRBD1 matching 8 bases. J was trimmed by 5 bases and V by 6 bases; bases with no gene match: 3. The CDR3 is 11 amino acids. Germline V gene sequence: CDR1 SQVTM, CDR2 ANQGSEA.